This TCR beta chain was sequenced in a study of glioma-infiltrating T cells. This CDR3 is 13 amino acids long. V lost 1 base to trimming and J lost 5 bases, with 8 bases between them. Germline-derived CDR1 and CDR2 are LGHDT and YNNKEL (reference sequence). This clonotype was seen many times. Its antigen is as yet unknown. Study findings and constraints: Very few CDR3 sequences were shared between tissue and blood. Above-expected tissue-blood divergence occurred in all gliomas, most in low-grade ones.

Amplification of TCR alpha and beta CDR3 regions from RNA used iRepertoire nested multiplex PCR. One-step reverse transcription and amplification started from approximately 100-400 ng of tissue mRNA or PBMC total RNA. TCRdb recomputed calls from the multiplex PCR reads with MiXCR, one row per CDR3 protein. Among over 90,000 distinct CDR3 sequences listed, about 30% were seen once. V gene TRBV3-1 combines with J gene TRBJ1-2; D may be TRBD1 (6 bases). This TCR came from a human donor with low-grade glioma or glioblastoma, undergoing nonglioma brain surgery, or in good health (not recorded which). The specimen sequenced was glioma tissue, nonneoplastic brain tissue, or PBMCs (not recorded which). In DNA form, the CDR3 reads TGTGCCAGCAGCCAAGGACAGGTTTATGGCTACACCTTC. It yields the protein CASSQGQVYGYTF.